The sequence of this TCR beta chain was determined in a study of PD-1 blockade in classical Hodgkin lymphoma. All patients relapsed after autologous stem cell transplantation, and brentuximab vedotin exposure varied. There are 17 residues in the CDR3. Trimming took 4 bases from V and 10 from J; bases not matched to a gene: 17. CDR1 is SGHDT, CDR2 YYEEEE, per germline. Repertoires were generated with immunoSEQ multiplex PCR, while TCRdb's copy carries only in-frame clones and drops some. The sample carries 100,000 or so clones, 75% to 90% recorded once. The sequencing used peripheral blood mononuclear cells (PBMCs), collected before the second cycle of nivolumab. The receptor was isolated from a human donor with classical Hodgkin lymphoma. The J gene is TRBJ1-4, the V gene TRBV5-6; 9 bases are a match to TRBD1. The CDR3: CASSRTIKQGASGKLFF. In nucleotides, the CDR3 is TGTGCCAGCAGCCGAACCATTAAACAGGGGGCTTCGGGAAAACTGTTTTTT. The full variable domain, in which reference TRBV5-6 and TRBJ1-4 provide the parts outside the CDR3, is DAGVTQSPTHLIKTRGQQVTLRCSPKSGHDTVSWYQQALGQGPQFIFQYYEEEERQRGNFPDRFSGHQFPNYSSELNVNALLLGDSALYLCASSRTIKQGASGKLFFGSGTQLSVL.